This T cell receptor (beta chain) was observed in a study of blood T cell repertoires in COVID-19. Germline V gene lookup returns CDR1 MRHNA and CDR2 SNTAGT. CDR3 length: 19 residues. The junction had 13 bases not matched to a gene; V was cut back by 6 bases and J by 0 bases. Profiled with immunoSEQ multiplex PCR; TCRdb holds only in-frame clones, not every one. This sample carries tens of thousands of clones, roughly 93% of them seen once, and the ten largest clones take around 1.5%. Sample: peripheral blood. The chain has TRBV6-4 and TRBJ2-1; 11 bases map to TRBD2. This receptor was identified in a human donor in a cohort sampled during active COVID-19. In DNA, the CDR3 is TGTGCCAGCAGCCAACTAGCGGGAGCCCACCTGAGCTCCTACAATGAGCAGTTCTTC. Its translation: CASSQLAGAHLSSYNEQFF.